The clone carrying this T cell receptor beta chain was counted at least ten times. The data were obtained in a study of T cell repertoires in cytomegalovirus infection. This CDR3 has 16 residues. The J segment lost 0 bases and the V segment lost 2 bases, leaving 4 bases of the junction unmatched. TCRdb used MiXCR to reprocess the reads, holding one entry per CDR3 protein. The sample yields roughly 280,000 distinct CDR3 sequences, around 8.7% seen once. V usage is TRBV12-3 or TRBV12-4 and J usage is TRBJ2-7; 10 bases agree with TRBD2. The origin of this receptor is a human donor in good health (CMV status not recorded). Some clones in this sample may be carry-over from other donors' samples. The material sequenced was PBMCs. The CDR3 is CASSLHRLAGSYEQYF. The CDR3 DNA follows: TGTGCCAGCAGTTTACATAGACTAGCGGGCTCCTACGAGCAGTACTTC.